The clone carrying this TCR beta chain was seen ten or more times. No antigen is known for it. Every sampled donor was Caucasian and healthy. J gave up 3 bases and V 5 bases, and 0 bases lay outside the gene matches. Germline loops: CDR1 MGHDK, CDR2 SYGVNS. The CDR3 has 14 amino acids. The data originate from a study of identical twins. It was template switching that added a universal primer site, and there were unique molecular identifiers on the cDNA. Via MiXCR, TCRdb re-called the 5' RACE reads, giving one row per CDR3 protein. This table holds nearly 900,000 distinct CDR3 sequences, around an eighth found once. Study-level results: Beta clonotypes that were abundant in cord blood contained fewer insertions, a pattern absent from memory repertoires.

This same sample was also part of a study on yellow fever vaccine responses in identical twins. That paper states: A vaccine T cell response that seemed partly convergent and partly personalized was reported in twins.

The chain employs TRBV25-1 and TRBJ2-1, with 11 bases matching TRBD2. Sequenced material: PBMCs. The clonotype comes from a woman younger than 30 in good health. CDR3 DNA: TGTGCCAGCAGTACTAGCGGGGGCTACAATGAGCAGTTCTTC. Translated: CASSTSGGYNEQFF.